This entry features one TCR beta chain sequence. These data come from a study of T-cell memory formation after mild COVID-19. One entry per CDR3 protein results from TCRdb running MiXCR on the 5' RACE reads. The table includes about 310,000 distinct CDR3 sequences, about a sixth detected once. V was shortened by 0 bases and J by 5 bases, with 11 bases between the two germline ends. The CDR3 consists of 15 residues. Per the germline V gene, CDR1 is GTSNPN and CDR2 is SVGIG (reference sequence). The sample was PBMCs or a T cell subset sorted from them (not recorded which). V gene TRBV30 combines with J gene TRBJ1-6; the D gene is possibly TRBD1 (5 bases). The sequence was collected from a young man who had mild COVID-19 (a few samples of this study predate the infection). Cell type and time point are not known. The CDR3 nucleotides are TGTGCCTGGAGTGTGATGGGACGGAATAATTCACCCCTCCACTTT. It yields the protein CAWSVMGRNNSPLHF.